Listed here is a single T cell receptor beta chain. Deletions cut 3 bases from V and 3 bases from J, with 9 bases between. The CDR3 has 13 residues. The germline gives CDR1 MDHEN, CDR2 SYDVKM. In the original analysis: Cell counts per sample came from amplifying reference gene primers. Clones were sequenced by immunoSEQ multiplex PCR, and TCRdb holds only the in-frame ones, with some missing. The DNA was the basis for D and trimming; V, J and clone size are from that table. In the table there are about 150,000 clones, roughly nine tenths of which are singletons. The entry originates in a study of blood T cell repertoires in COVID-19. Study-level background: Sites across the United States, Italy and Spain contributed samples from acute and convalescent COVID-19. Sample material is recorded as cDNA or gDNA derived from T cells, B-cell-depleted T cells, or PBMCs.

Sequenced sample: peripheral blood. This TCR derives from a woman aged 70 to 79 with acute or convalescent COVID-19. The V and J genes are TRBV28 and TRBJ2-7; D call uncertain. DNA for the CDR3: TGTGCCAGCAGTTTTTCCCCCAGCTACGAGCAGTACGTC. As protein: CASSFSPSYEQYV.